This TCR beta chain was captured by sequencing in a study of cytomegalovirus exposure and HLA in healthy donors. The PCR used 60 Vbeta and 13 Jbeta primers. Profiling relied on immunoSEQ multiplex PCR, and the TCRdb table lists in-frame clones only, not all of them. This table has over 100,000 clones, roughly 83% appearing once. About this clone: What it recognizes is unknown.

Study-wide findings and caveats: The authors confirmed in vitro that three CMV-associated chains were specific for CMV antigens. A missense variant in DCLRE1C was later tied to TCR beta V- and J-gene trimming. A later analysis appeared to link common viral pathogens to several of the most significant clusters. Most CMV-associated TCR beta chains were later found to appear HLA-restricted.

This CDR3 spans 15 amino acids. V was clipped by 5 bases and J by 2 bases; unmatched bases: 6. CDR1 and CDR2 (germline): SGHTA, FQGTGA. The sequence derives from a woman aged 18-29 years in good health and CMV-seropositive. The chain links TRBV7-3 to TRBJ2-7; TRBD2 aligns across 10 bases. Sequenced input: PBMCs. In DNA form, the CDR3 reads TGTGCCAGCAGCAAATCCGGGACTAGCGCCTACGAGCAGTACTTC. It translates to CASSKSGTSAYEQYF.